These 13 T cell receptor beta chains share one sample of origin, sequenced in a study of read filtering for tumor transcriptome and immune sequencing. Molecular barcoded adaptors covering alpha/delta and beta/gamma chains were used on 400 ng RNA. In TCRdb, the reads were re-called with MiXCR into one record per CDR3 protein. The table records around 40,000 distinct CDR3 sequences, 12% of them present only once. Sequences were obtained from a population of CD138-negative cells sorted from bone marrow. Receptor source: a donor aged 40 or over with multiple myeloma.

This clonotype has ten or more counts. The V gene is TRBV30, the J gene TRBJ1-1, with a weak D call TRBD1 (5 bases). Trimming took 0 bases from V and 2 from J, leaving 16 bases between them. Germline V CDR1 and CDR2: GTSNPN, SVGIG (reference sequence). The length of the CDR3 is 16 residues. The CDR3: CAWSVGVGDINTEAFF. CDR3 coding DNA: TGTGCCTGGAGTGTGGGGGTCGGGGATATAAACACTGAAGCTTTCTTT.

This clonotype was observed at least ten times. J is TRBJ1-1 and V is TRBV6-2 or TRBV6-3; 7 bases map to TRBD1. Germline trimming cut 4 bases from V and 6 bases from J; bases unmatched to any gene: 5. This CDR3 is built from 13 residues. In germline, CDR1 is MNHEY, CDR2 SVGEGT. CDR3 sequence: CASSSGGRAEAFF. The DNA of the CDR3 is TGTGCCAGCAGTTCAGGGGGAAGGGCTGAAGCTTTCTTT.

Concerning this clonotype itself: This could be a read error, since a much larger clone is one nucleotide away. The rearrangement joins TRBV11-2 to TRBJ2-7, with D tentatively TRBD1 (6 bases). Germline V gives CDR1 SGHAT, CDR2 FQNNGV. Trimming pared 0 bases from V and 4 bases from J, leaving 13 bases between. CDR3 size: 15 residues. In DNA, the CDR3 is TGTGCCAGCAGCTTAGAGGGGGCAGAGCTGTACGAGCAGTACTTC. Encoded protein: CASSLEGAELYEQYF.

This clonotype showed up many times. The genes are TRBV28 and TRBJ1-2; D gene unclear. Germline V lookup: CDR1 MDHEN, CDR2 SYDVKM. The CDR3 runs 14 residues. V lost 4 bases and J lost 2, with 11 bases in between. This CDR3 reads CASSYSAENYGYTF. As DNA, the CDR3 is TGTGCCAGCAGTTACTCGGCAGAGAACTATGGCTACACCTTC.

This clonotype has a count of ten or more. V is TRBV20-1 and J is TRBJ1-2, with 9 nucleotides matching TRBD1. V lost 4 bases, J lost 3 bases, and 9 bases stayed unmatched. Germline assignment: CDR1 DFQATT and CDR2 SNEGSKA (reference sequence). The CDR3 loop spans 15 amino acids. DNA for the CDR3: TGCAGTGCTACGGACAGGGGAGGATCCGACTATGGCTACACCTTC. Protein sequence: CSATDRGGSDYGYTF.

This clonotype was recorded many times. This chain joins TRBV27 and TRBJ1-5; D gene uncertain. The CDR3 totals 10 residues. Per the germline V gene, CDR1 is MNHEY and CDR2 is SMNVEV (reference sequence). The CDR3 bases are TGTGTCTCGGGGTATCAGCCCCAGCATTTT. Its protein is CVSGYQPQHF.

V and J are TRBV6-5 and TRBJ1-5; TRBD1 matches 10 bases. J lost 7 bases, V lost 8 bases, and 8 bases had no gene match. CDR1 is MNHEY and CDR2 is SVGAGI in the germline V gene. The CDR3 consists of 14 residues. The CDR3 is CASGGTGEVQPQHF. CDR3 DNA sequence: TGTGCCAGCGGGGGGACAGGGGAGGTCCAGCCCCAGCATTTT.

The table lists this clonotype with many counts. CDR3 nucleotide sequence: TGTGCCAGCAGTTACACCCGACTAGCGGGGGGAACAATCAGCGGGGAGCTGTTTTTT. Translating gives CASSYTRLAGGTISGELFF. The chain joins TRBV6-5 to TRBJ2-2; 13 bases are shared with TRBD2. The CDR3 is 19 residues long. Trimming cost V 2 bases and J 7 bases; bases outside gene matches: 13. CDR1 MNHEY and CDR2 SVGAGI come from the germline V gene.

Worth noting for this clonotype: A read error may explain this, as a much larger clone is one base away. The chain couples TRBV2 to TRBJ1-4; a possible D gene is TRBD1 (5 bases). Deletions cut 6 bases from V and 13 bases from J, with 18 bases between. Germline CDR1 and CDR2: SNHLY and FYNNEI. This CDR3 has 13 amino acids. This CDR3 reads CASRRGPSGGLFF. The CDR3 DNA reads as TGTGCCAGCAGACGAGGCCCTTCGGGGGGACTGTTTTTT.

In its sample, this clonotype was seen many times. The rearrangement joins TRBV18 to TRBJ2-3; 9 positions match TRBD1. Trimming at V came to 8 bases and at J to 3 bases, leaving 3 bases not matched to a gene. The CDR3 consists of 13 residues. The V gene's germline CDR1 is KGHSH and CDR2 LQKENI. The CDR3 bases are TGTGCCAGCCAGGGACAGGGTACAGATACGCAGTATTTT. This codes for CASQGQGTDTQYF. The whole variable domain, filled in from reference TRBV18 and TRBJ2-3, reads NAGVMQNPRHLVRRRGQEARLRCSPMKGHSHVYWYRQLPEEGLKFMVYLQKENIIDESGMPKERFSAEFPKEGPSILRIQQVVRGDSAAYFCASQGQGTDTQYFGPGTRLTVL.

This clonotype was detected ten times or more. V usage is TRBV21-1 and J usage is TRBJ1-5; the table's TRBD1 call for D was not verified on the DNA. TRBV21-1 is marked as a pseudogene. The CDR3 loop spans 17 amino acids. CDR3 nucleotides: TGTGCCAGCAGCAACATCTTGGGGGCGCAGGGCGATCAGCCCCAGCATTTT. Translated, it gives CASSNILGAQGDQPQHF.

This clonotype has ten or more counts. The V and J genes are TRBV5-1 and TRBJ2-3; TRBD2 might be the D (7 bases). The length of the CDR3 is 16 residues. Trimming cost V 4 bases and J 0 bases, with 15 bases left between them. Germline CDR1 and CDR2: SGHRS and YFSETQ. Here the CDR3 reads CASSRMGGASTDTQYF. The CDR3 region has the DNA TGCGCCAGCAGCCGAATGGGGGGGGCTAGCACAGATACGCAGTATTTT.

This clonotype was counted between two and nine times. This may be a read error, as it is one base from a much larger clone. The chain joins TRBV5-5 to TRBJ2-1, with a weak D call TRBD1 (6 bases). Trimming shortened V by 9 bases and J by 9 bases, and 22 bases separated the two germline ends. This CDR3 is built from 14 residues. Per the germline V gene, CDR1 is SGHKS and CDR2 is YYEKEE (reference sequence). Here the CDR3 DNA reads TGTGCCAACAGGGACATCGGCCTCGCCATTGAGCAGTTCTTC. This encodes CANRDIGLAIEQFF.